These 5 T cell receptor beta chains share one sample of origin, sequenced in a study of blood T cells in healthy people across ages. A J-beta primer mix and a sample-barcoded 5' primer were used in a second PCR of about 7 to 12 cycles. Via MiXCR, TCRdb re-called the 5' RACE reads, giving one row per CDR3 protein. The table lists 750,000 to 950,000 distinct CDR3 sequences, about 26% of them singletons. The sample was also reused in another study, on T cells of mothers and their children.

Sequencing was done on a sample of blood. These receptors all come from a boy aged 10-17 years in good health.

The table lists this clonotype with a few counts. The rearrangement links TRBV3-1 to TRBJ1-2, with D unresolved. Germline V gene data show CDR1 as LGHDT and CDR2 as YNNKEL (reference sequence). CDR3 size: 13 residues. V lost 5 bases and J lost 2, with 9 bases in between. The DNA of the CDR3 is TGTGCCAGCAGCTCCTTCAACAACTATGGCTACACCTTC. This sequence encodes CASSSFNNYGYTF.

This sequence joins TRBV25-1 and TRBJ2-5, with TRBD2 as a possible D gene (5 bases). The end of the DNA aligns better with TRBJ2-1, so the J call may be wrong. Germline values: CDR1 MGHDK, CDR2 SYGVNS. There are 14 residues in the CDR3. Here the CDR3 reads CASSEGVGNNEQFF. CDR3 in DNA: TGTGCCAGCAGTGAGGGAGTGGGGAACAATGAGCAGTTCTTC.

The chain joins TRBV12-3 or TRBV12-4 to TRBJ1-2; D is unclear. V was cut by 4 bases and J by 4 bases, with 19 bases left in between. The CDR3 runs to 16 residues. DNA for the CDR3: TGTGCCAGCAGTTCTTCAGATTGTGAAGGAGGCTATGGCTACACCTTC. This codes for CASSSSDCEGGYGYTF.

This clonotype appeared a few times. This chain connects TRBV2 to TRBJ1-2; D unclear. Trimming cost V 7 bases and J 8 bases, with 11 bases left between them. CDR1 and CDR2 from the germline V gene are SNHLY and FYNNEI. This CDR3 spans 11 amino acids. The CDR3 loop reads CASIPEGGYTF. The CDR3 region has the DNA TGTGCCAGCATACCCGAGGGAGGCTACACCTTC.

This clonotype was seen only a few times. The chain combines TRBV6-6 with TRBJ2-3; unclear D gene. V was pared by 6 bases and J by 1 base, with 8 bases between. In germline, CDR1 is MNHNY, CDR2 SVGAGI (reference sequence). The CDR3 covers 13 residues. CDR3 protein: CASSMKRTDTQYF. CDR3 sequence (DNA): TGTGCCAGCAGCATGAAACGCACAGATACGCAGTATTTT.